Listed below are T cell receptor beta chains from one sample, sequenced in a study of cytomegalovirus exposure and HLA in healthy donors. Profiled with immunoSEQ multiplex PCR; TCRdb holds only in-frame clones, not every one. The data hold 200,000 to 250,000 clones, with less than 85% observed a single time. Sequencing was done on a sample of PBMCs. The receptors shown here come from a man aged 18 to 35 in good health and CMV-seronegative. Both conserved end residues are part of each CDR3. Each record gives: D gene, J gene, clone size, V gene, CDR3 DNA, CDR3 protein. The D gene is left open where the match is weak. Clone size is stated in some rows and not others, as once, few, many or a class when expanded.

d_gene: TRBD1
j_gene: TRBJ2-7
abundance: NA
v_gene: TRBV30
CDR3nt: TGTGCCTGGAGTCTAGGAGGGACAGGGGTCGAGCAGTACTTC
CDR3aa: CAWSLGGTGVEQYF

d_gene: NA
j_gene: TRBJ2-7
abundance: NA
v_gene: TRBV14
CDR3nt: TGTGCCAGCAGCCAATTCCCTAGTAGCTCCTACGAGCAGTACTTC
CDR3aa: CASSQFPSSSYEQYF

d_gene: NA
j_gene: TRBJ1-2
abundance: once
v_gene: TRBV7-9
CDR3nt: TGTGCCAGCAGCCCAGGAGGGGCGCAGGACTATGGCTACACCTTC
CDR3aa: CASSPGGAQDYGYTF

d_gene: NA
j_gene: TRBJ1-4
abundance: NA
v_gene: TRBV6-5
CDR3nt: TGTGCCAGCAGCCTACAGGGCTCTAATGAAAAACTGTTTTTT
CDR3aa: CASSLQGSNEKLFF

d_gene: TRBD1
j_gene: TRBJ2-7
abundance: NA
v_gene: TRBV27
CDR3nt: TGTGCCAGCAAGGACAGGGGAGCGGCCTACGAGCAGTACTTC
CDR3aa: CASKDRGAAYEQYF

d_gene: NA
j_gene: TRBJ2-7
abundance: NA
v_gene: TRBV9
CDR3nt: TGTGCCAGCAGCGCCCCCCGCGAGCAGTACTTC
CDR3aa: CASSAPREQYF

d_gene: TRBD2
j_gene: TRBJ2-1
abundance: NA
v_gene: TRBV13
CDR3nt: TGTGCCAGCAGCTTAGTAGGAGGGAGCGGGAAGGAGCAGTTCTTC
CDR3aa: CASSLVGGSGKEQFF

d_gene: NA
j_gene: TRBJ1-2
abundance: NA
v_gene: TRBV6-5
CDR3nt: TGTGCCAGCAGTTACTCGGGGGCAGACTGTGGCTACACCTTC
CDR3aa: CASSYSGADCGYTF

d_gene: NA
j_gene: TRBJ2-2
abundance: NA
v_gene: TRBV5-5
CDR3nt: TGTGCCAGCAGCTTTTACAGTGCGAACACCGGGGAGCTGTTTTTT
CDR3aa: CASSFYSANTGELFF

d_gene: NA
j_gene: TRBJ1-1
abundance: NA
v_gene: TRBV19
CDR3nt: TGTGCCAGTAGTATAGAAGCTCGAAGCTCGAACACTGAAGCTTTCTTT
CDR3aa: CASSIEARSSNTEAFF

d_gene: TRBD2
j_gene: TRBJ2-5
abundance: NA
v_gene: TRBV2
CDR3nt: TGTGCCAGCGCGATAGCGGGAGGGGGCGAGACCCAGTACTTC
CDR3aa: CASAIAGGGETQYF

d_gene: NA
j_gene: TRBJ2-5
abundance: few
v_gene: TRBV5-4
CDR3nt: TGTGCCAGCAGCTTGGGCAGGGAAGAGACCCAGTACTTC
CDR3aa: CASSLGREETQYF

d_gene: NA
j_gene: TRBJ1-5
abundance: NA
v_gene: TRBV28
CDR3nt: TGTGCCAGCAGCTCCTTTCCCCACGGGCAGCCCCAGCATTTT
CDR3aa: CASSSFPHGQPQHF

d_gene: NA
j_gene: TRBJ2-1
abundance: NA
v_gene: TRBV5-8
CDR3nt: TGTGCCAGCACCCGGCCCGGGGTCTACAATGAGCAGTTCTTC
CDR3aa: CASTRPGVYNEQFF

d_gene: TRBD1
j_gene: TRBJ2-7
abundance: NA
v_gene: TRBV10-3
CDR3nt: TGTGCCGCCAAAGGGACAGGGTCCTACGAGCAGTACTTC
CDR3aa: CAAKGTGSYEQYF

d_gene: NA
j_gene: TRBJ1-3
abundance: NA
v_gene: TRBV11-2
CDR3nt: TGTGCCAGCAGCCAGCAGGGGACTGGAAACACCATATATTTT
CDR3aa: CASSQQGTGNTIYF

d_gene: TRBD1
j_gene: TRBJ1-5
abundance: NA
v_gene: TRBV29-1
CDR3nt: TGCAGCGTTGCAGGGGGCACGGGCAATCAGCCCCAGCATTTT
CDR3aa: CSVAGGTGNQPQHF

d_gene: NA
j_gene: TRBJ2-7
abundance: once
v_gene: TRBV19
CDR3nt: TGTGCCAGTAGTATAGAATACAGAGACTACGAGCAGTACTTC
CDR3aa: CASSIEYRDYEQYF

d_gene: TRBD2
j_gene: TRBJ2-1
abundance: NA
v_gene: TRBV6-1
CDR3nt: TGTGCCAGCAGTGAAGCTCTAGCGGGCTACAATGAGCAGTTCTTC
CDR3aa: CASSEALAGYNEQFF

d_gene: TRBD2
j_gene: TRBJ2-7
abundance: once
v_gene: TRBV6-5
CDR3nt: TGTGCCAGCAGCCCCGACAGCGGGGGGCGGGAGCAGTACTTC
CDR3aa: CASSPDSGGREQYF

d_gene: NA
j_gene: TRBJ2-1
abundance: few
v_gene: TRBV7-9
CDR3nt: TGTTCCAGCAGCAACCGGAATGAGCAGTTCTTC
CDR3aa: CSSSNRNEQFF

d_gene: NA
j_gene: TRBJ1-2
abundance: few
v_gene: TRBV4-1
CDR3nt: TGCGCCAGCAGCCAAGATCTAAGGCGCCACAGAGACTATGGCTACACCTTC
CDR3aa: CASSQDLRRHRDYGYTF

d_gene: TRBD1
j_gene: TRBJ2-7
abundance: NA
v_gene: TRBV7-2
CDR3nt: TGTGCCAGCAGCTTAGATGGCCCGGACAGGGATCACGAGCAGTACTTC
CDR3aa: CASSLDGPDRDHEQYF

d_gene: TRBD2
j_gene: TRBJ2-2
abundance: NA
v_gene: TRBV4-1
CDR3nt: TGCGCCAGCAGCCAAAGTATGGCCAGACTAGCGGGAGTCGACACCGGGGAGCTGTTTTTT
CDR3aa: CASSQSMARLAGVDTGELFF

d_gene: TRBD2
j_gene: TRBJ2-1
abundance: NA
v_gene: TRBV5-1
CDR3nt: TGCGCCAGCCGCCGACTAGCGGGAGAGAGGAATGAGCAGTTCTTC
CDR3aa: CASRRLAGERNEQFF

d_gene: NA
j_gene: TRBJ2-7
abundance: NA
v_gene: TRBV28
CDR3nt: TGTGCCAGCAGTTTGCGAGGCCTCTCCTACGAGCAGTACTTC
CDR3aa: CASSLRGLSYEQYF

d_gene: NA
j_gene: TRBJ1-1
abundance: NA
v_gene: TRBV6-1
CDR3nt: TGTGCCAGCAGTGTGACTGAGAACACTGAAGCTTTCTTT
CDR3aa: CASSVTENTEAFF

d_gene: TRBD1
j_gene: TRBJ2-1
abundance: few
v_gene: TRBV5-4
CDR3nt: TGTGCCAGCAGCCGACAGGGTTCAGATGAGCAGTTCTTC
CDR3aa: CASSRQGSDEQFF

d_gene: TRBD2
j_gene: TRBJ2-7
abundance: once
v_gene: TRBV12-5
CDR3nt: TGTGCTAGTGGTTTGGTAGTTGAAGCGGGGCACTACGAGCAGTACTTC
CDR3aa: CASGLVVEAGHYEQYF

d_gene: TRBD2
j_gene: TRBJ2-5
abundance: NA
v_gene: TRBV5-1
CDR3nt: TGCGCCAGCAGCTTAGGGGGACTAGCGGGAGGCCAAGAGACCCAGTACTTC
CDR3aa: CASSLGGLAGGQETQYF

d_gene: NA
j_gene: TRBJ2-6
abundance: few
v_gene: TRBV30
CDR3nt: TGTGCCTGGACAAGAGGCTCTGGGGCCAACGTCCTGACTTTC
CDR3aa: CAWTRGSGANVLTF

d_gene: NA
j_gene: TRBJ2-7
abundance: NA
v_gene: TRBV4-1
CDR3nt: TGCGCCAGCAGCCAAGAAGAGGGGACACTCTACGAGCAGTACTTC
CDR3aa: CASSQEEGTLYEQYF